This is a list of T cell receptor beta chains from one sample in a study of blood T cells in healthy people across ages. TCRdb re-called the 5' RACE reads with MiXCR, one entry per CDR3 protein. The sample has hundreds of thousands of distinct CDR3 sequences; around half are singletons. Sequencing was carried out using blood. All receptors come from an older man in good health. Both conserved end residues are part of each CDR3. The order of the fields is V gene, CDR3 protein.

v_gene: TRBV5-1; CDR3aa: CASSPTDSQETQYF
v_gene: TRBV4-2; CDR3aa: CASSPDRREGADTQYF
v_gene: TRBV15; CDR3aa: CATSGGQAYEQYF
v_gene: TRBV11-2; CDR3aa: CASSVSGSWMVFF
v_gene: TRBV28; CDR3aa: CASSFARGRRGTSYEQYF
v_gene: TRBV28; CDR3aa: CASSLTGGNYGYTF
v_gene: TRBV7-2; CDR3aa: CASSPSAGVVYNEQFF
v_gene: TRBV7-9; CDR3aa: CASSKGLAGGDNEQFF
v_gene: TRBV20-1; CDR3aa: CSVSRVVQETQYF
v_gene: TRBV20-1; CDR3aa: CSASGLAQETQYF
v_gene: TRBV19; CDR3aa: CASSIGLDRQDEQYF
v_gene: TRBV7-2; CDR3aa: CASSPRQGFYEQYF
v_gene: TRBV6-6; CDR3aa: CACKSKQTGDGYTF
v_gene: TRBV28; CDR3aa: CASSTAQGLAWEQYF
v_gene: TRBV10-3; CDR3aa: CATSQEAIGMTEAFF
v_gene: TRBV12-3/TRBV12-4; CDR3aa: CASSAQVGIYEQYF
v_gene: TRBV7-3; CDR3aa: CASSFSGRGADTQYF
v_gene: TRBV6-1; CDR3aa: CASSEIEGTLQYF
v_gene: TRBV5-1; CDR3aa: CASSHSWTSGSYEQYF
v_gene: TRBV10-3; CDR3aa: CAISESLGQGNEKLFF
v_gene: TRBV20-1; CDR3aa: CSASQLAGAGSNEQFF
v_gene: TRBV5-4; CDR3aa: CASSPGTSGDRYNEQFF
v_gene: TRBV4-2; CDR3aa: CASSLGTSGHYEQYF
v_gene: TRBV15; CDR3aa: CATSGAEQYF
v_gene: TRBV29-1; CDR3aa: CSHIRDRASPLPDTQYF
v_gene: TRBV12-3/TRBV12-4; CDR3aa: CASSPGLASAEQFF
v_gene: TRBV5-4; CDR3aa: CASSLGRGAETQYF
v_gene: TRBV29-1; CDR3aa: CSARSGNIANTGELFF
v_gene: TRBV12-3/TRBV12-4; CDR3aa: CASSLTGWRGYEQYF
v_gene: TRBV4-1; CDR3aa: CASSQVDRPNYGYTF
v_gene: TRBV20-1; CDR3aa: CSAERGIASGRPHEQYF
v_gene: TRBV3-1; CDR3aa: CASSPGLAGGALSEQFF
v_gene: TRBV29-1; CDR3aa: CSLSRGSETQYF
v_gene: TRBV6-2/TRBV6-3; CDR3aa: CASEGLANTQYF
v_gene: TRBV7-8; CDR3aa: CASSPMPGSNEQYF
v_gene: TRBV6-6; CDR3aa: CASSPRVDYGYTF
v_gene: TRBV24-1; CDR3aa: CATSDFGEVSYNEQFF
v_gene: TRBV4-2; CDR3aa: CASSQDRSSGNNEQFF
v_gene: TRBV5-1; CDR3aa: CASSLATGGGGRETQYF
v_gene: TRBV27; CDR3aa: CASRLQGDAAYF
v_gene: TRBV4-1; CDR3aa: CASSQPRGTGLNEQYF
v_gene: TRBV25-1; CDR3aa: CASSAPGRQNIQYF
v_gene: TRBV6-5; CDR3aa: CASRAGGGYDEQYF
v_gene: TRBV10-2; CDR3aa: CASSEWLQGGNQPQHF
v_gene: TRBV6-5; CDR3aa: CATSQTGSSYEQYF
v_gene: TRBV20-1; CDR3aa: CSAIRTGMNTEAFF
v_gene: TRBV6-2/TRBV6-3; CDR3aa: CASKTSSYEQYF
v_gene: TRBV2; CDR3aa: CASSTPTPYGTGELFF
v_gene: TRBV6-5; CDR3aa: CASSYRKRAGDETQYF
v_gene: TRBV20-1; CDR3aa: CSGSGRAQGEQFF
v_gene: TRBV20-1; CDR3aa: CSAPRGGTEAFF
v_gene: TRBV28; CDR3aa: CASSPGGLGNQPQHF
v_gene: TRBV28; CDR3aa: CASSFPDPTSAPISYNEQFF
v_gene: TRBV5-1; CDR3aa: CASSVSGRDYNEQFF
v_gene: TRBV2; CDR3aa: CASSSAGSRGQETQYF
v_gene: TRBV20-1; CDR3aa: CSAPREDSYGYTF
v_gene: TRBV2; CDR3aa: CASSEAGLYEQYF
v_gene: TRBV3-1; CDR3aa: CASSQEGIAPNEQFF
v_gene: TRBV6-5; CDR3aa: CASSYPRGREGACQETQYF
v_gene: TRBV2; CDR3aa: CASSTAAGQRNQPQHF